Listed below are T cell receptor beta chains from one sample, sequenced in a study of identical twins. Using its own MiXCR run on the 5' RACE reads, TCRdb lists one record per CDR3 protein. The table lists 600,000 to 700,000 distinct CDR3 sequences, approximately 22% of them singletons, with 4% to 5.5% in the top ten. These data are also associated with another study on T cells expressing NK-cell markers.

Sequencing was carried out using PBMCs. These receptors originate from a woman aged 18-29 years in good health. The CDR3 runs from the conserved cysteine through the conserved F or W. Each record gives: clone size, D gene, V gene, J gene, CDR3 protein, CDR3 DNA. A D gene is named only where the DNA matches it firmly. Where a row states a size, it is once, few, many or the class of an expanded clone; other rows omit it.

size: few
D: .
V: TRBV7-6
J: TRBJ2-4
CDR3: CASSLGRQNIQYF
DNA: TGTGCCAGCAGCCTTGGTCGGCAGAACATTCAGTACTTC

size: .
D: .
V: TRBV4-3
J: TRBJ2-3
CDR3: CASSQEAGRSADTQYF
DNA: TGCGCCAGCAGCCAAGAGGCCGGGAGAAGTGCAGATACGCAGTATTTT

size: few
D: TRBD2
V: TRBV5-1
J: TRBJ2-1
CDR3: CASSLMGGGTYNEQFF
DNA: TGCGCCAGCAGCCTGATGGGCGGGGGTACCTACAATGAGCAGTTCTTC

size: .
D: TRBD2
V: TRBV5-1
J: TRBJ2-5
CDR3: CASSFGLAGKETQYF
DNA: TGCGCCAGCAGCTTTGGGCTAGCGGGGAAAGAGACCCAGTACTTC

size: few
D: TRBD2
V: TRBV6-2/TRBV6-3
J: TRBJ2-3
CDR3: CASGALPKVAGGRVNTDTQYF
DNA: TGTGCCAGCGGAGCTCTGCCGAAGGTAGCGGGAGGGCGGGTGAACACAGATACGCAGTATTTT

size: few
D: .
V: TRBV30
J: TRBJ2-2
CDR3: CAWSRAGELFF
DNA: TGTGCCTGGAGCAGGGCCGGGGAGCTGTTTTTT

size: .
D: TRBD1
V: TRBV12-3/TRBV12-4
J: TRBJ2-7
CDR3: CASSSSTGPYEQYF
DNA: TGTGCCAGCAGTTCCTCGACAGGGCCCTACGAGCAGTACTTC

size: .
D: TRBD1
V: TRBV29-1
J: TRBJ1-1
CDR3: CSVDRGSTEAFF
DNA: TGCAGCGTCGACAGGGGAAGCACTGAAGCTTTCTTT

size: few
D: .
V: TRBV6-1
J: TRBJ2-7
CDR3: CASSPARGITYEQYF
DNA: TGTGCCAGCAGCCCCGCAAGGGGTATCACCTACGAGCAGTACTTC

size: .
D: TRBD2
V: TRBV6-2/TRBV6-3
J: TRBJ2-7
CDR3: CASSLWWRESSYEQYF
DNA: TGTGCCAGCAGTTTGTGGTGGCGGGAGAGCTCCTACGAGCAGTACTTC

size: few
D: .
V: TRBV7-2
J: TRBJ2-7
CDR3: CATKTSYDETYEQYF
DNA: TGTGCCACCAAGACGTCGTACGATGAAACCTACGAGCAGTACTTC

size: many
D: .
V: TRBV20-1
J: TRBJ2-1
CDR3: CSAKGSSYNEQFF
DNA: TGCAGTGCAAAGGGTAGCTCCTACAATGAGCAGTTCTTC

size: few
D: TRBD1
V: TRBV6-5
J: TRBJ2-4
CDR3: CASSSRQGINIQYF
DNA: TGTGCCAGCAGTTCCCGACAGGGAATAAACATTCAGTACTTC

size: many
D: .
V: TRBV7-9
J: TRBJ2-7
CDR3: CASSQGHTGAYEQYF
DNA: TGTGCCAGCAGTCAAGGTCACACCGGGGCCTACGAGCAGTACTTC

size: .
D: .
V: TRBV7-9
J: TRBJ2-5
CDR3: CASSSDSHLYQETQYF
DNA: TGTGCCAGCAGCTCAGACAGTCACTTGTACCAAGAGACCCAGTACTTC

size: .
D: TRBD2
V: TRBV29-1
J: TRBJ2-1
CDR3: CSVVGFGGSPDRNEQFF
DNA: TGCAGCGTTGTCGGGTTTGGCGGGAGCCCCGATCGCAATGAGCAGTTCTTC

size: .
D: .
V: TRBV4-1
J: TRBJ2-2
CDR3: CASSQVGGRTGELFF
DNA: TGCGCCAGCAGCCAGGTCGGGGGACGGACCGGGGAGCTGTTTTTT

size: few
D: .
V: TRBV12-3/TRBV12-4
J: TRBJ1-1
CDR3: CASRSSGEAFF
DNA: TGTGCCAGCAGATCATCAGGGGAAGCTTTCTTT

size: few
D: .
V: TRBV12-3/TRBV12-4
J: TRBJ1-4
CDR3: CASSARVHEKLFF
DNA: TGTGCCAGCAGTGCACGGGTTCATGAAAAACTGTTTTTT

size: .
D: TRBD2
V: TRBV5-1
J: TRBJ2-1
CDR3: CASSLIASGGRDEQFF
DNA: TGCGCCAGCAGCTTGATCGCTAGCGGGGGGAGGGATGAGCAGTTCTTC

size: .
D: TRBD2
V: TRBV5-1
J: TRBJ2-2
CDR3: CASSLPAGGQTGELFF
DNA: TGCGCCAGCAGCCTCCCAGCGGGAGGGCAGACCGGGGAGCTGTTTTTT

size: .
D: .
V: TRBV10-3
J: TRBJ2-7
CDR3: CAISELPGIYEQYF
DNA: TGTGCCATCAGTGAGCTTCCGGGGATCTACGAGCAGTACTTC

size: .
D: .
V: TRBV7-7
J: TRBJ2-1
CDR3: CASSPFSSYNEQFF
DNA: TGTGCCAGCAGCCCTTTCAGCTCCTACAATGAGCAGTTCTTC

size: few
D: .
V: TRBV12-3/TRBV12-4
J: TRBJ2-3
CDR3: CASSSTGFTDTQYF
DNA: TGTGCCAGCAGTTCAACGGGATTCACAGATACGCAGTATTTT

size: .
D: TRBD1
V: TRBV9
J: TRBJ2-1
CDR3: CASSPPLRQGRVNEQFF
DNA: TGTGCCAGCAGCCCGCCCCTTCGACAGGGTAGGGTCAATGAGCAGTTCTTC

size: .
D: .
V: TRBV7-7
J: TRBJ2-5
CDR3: CASSSKGPEIEKTQYF
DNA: TGTGCTAGCAGCTCCAAGGGCCCAGAGATAGAGAAGACCCAGTACTTC

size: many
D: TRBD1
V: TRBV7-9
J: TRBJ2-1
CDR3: CASSPGTGPNEQFF
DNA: TGTGCCAGCAGCCCCGGGACAGGGCCTAATGAGCAGTTCTTC

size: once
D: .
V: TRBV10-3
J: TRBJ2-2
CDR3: CPISERTESNTGELFF
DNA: TGTCCCATCAGTGAGAGGACGGAGTCGAACACCGGGGAGCTGTTTTTT

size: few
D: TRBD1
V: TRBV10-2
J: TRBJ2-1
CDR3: CASNRQGHEQFF
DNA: TGCGCCAGCAATAGACAGGGGCATGAGCAGTTCTTC

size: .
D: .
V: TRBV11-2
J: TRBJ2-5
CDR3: CASSPTHHFAGRRGTQYF
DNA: TGTGCCAGCAGCCCCACCCACCACTTTGCGGGACGACGGGGGACCCAGTACTTC

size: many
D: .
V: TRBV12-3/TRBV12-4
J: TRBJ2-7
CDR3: CASSLGSGGLEQYF
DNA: TGTGCCAGCAGTTTAGGGAGTGGGGGGCTCGAGCAGTACTTC

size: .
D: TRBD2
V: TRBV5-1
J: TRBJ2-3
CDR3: CASSLVASGVGDAQYF
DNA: TGCGCCAGCAGCTTGGTGGCTAGCGGGGTAGGCGATGCGCAGTATTTT

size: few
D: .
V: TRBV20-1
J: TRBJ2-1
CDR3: CSARDEGKQFF
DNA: TGCAGTGCTAGAGATGAGGGTAAGCAGTTCTTC

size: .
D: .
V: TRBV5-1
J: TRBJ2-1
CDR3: CASSLTLGGDNEQFF
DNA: TGCGCCAGCAGCTTGACCCTAGGGGGGGACAATGAGCAGTTCTTC

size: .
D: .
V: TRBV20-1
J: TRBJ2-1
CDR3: CSVRDQLPGSYNEQFF
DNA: TGCAGTGTTAGGGACCAGCTACCGGGGTCCTACAATGAGCAGTTCTTC

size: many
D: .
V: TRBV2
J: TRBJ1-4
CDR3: CAASSRPNEKLFF
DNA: TGTGCCGCCTCCTCGAGACCTAATGAAAAACTGTTTTTT

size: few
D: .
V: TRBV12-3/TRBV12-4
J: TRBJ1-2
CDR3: CASREGQFGYTF
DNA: TGTGCCAGCAGAGAAGGACAATTTGGCTACACCTTC

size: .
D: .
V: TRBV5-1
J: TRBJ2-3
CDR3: CASSFDDTQYF
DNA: TGCGCCAGCAGCTTTGATGATACGCAGTATTTT

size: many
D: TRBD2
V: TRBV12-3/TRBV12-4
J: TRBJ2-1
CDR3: CASSLLLAGGWFF
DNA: TGTGCCAGCAGTTTATTACTAGCGGGGGGTTGGTTCTTC

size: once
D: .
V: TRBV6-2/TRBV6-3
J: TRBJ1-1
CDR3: CASSHTPREAFF
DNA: TGTGCCAGCAGTCATACCCCTCGGGAAGCTTTCTTT

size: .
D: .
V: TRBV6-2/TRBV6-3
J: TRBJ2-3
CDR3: CASSYSTSLRDTQYF
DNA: TGTGCCAGCAGTTACTCGACTAGTCTCAGAGATACGCAGTATTTT

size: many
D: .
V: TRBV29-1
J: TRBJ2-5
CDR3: CSVEVGRSPETQYF
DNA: TGCAGCGTTGAAGTTGGCCGATCCCCGGAGACCCAGTACTTC

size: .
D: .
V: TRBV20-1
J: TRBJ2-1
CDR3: CSASWAVRNEQFF
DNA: TGCAGTGCTAGTTGGGCGGTTCGCAATGAGCAGTTCTTC